Shown below are 18 T cell receptor beta chains from a single sample sequenced in a study of shared clonotypes between healthy human individuals. Naive CD8 cells comprised CD45RO-negative, CCR7-positively selected cells, excluding terminally differentiated effector memory CD45RA+ cells. Libraries were prepared by immunoSEQ multiplex PCR; TCRdb keeps only in-frame clonotypes and omits some of them. Altogether around 2,000,000 clones are present, about 94% being singletons, with the ten largest covering 1.2%. The sequenced material came from naive CD8+ T cells sorted from blood. These receptors were obtained from a man younger than 35 in good health.

This clone has only one observation. Other DNA sequences of this sample code for an identical CDR3. The chain joins TRBV28 to TRBJ2-1; a weak D match, TRBD1 (8 bases). Germline CDR1 MDHEN, CDR2 SYDVKM. V lost 5 bases and J lost 8, with 19 bases in between. This CDR3 contains 15 residues. Here the CDR3 reads CASSPGTGGRDEQFF. CDR3 coding DNA: TGTGCCAGCAGTCCCGGCACAGGGGGGAGGGATGAGCAGTTCTTC.

The chain links TRBV27 to TRBJ2-1; D is undetermined. V gave up 2 bases and J gave up 8 bases, with 19 bases separating them. CDR3 length: 16 amino acids. Germline V gene lookup returns CDR1 MNHEY and CDR2 SMNVEV (reference sequence). The CDR3: CASSLLSPMGKDEQFF. In nucleotides, the CDR3 is TGTGCCAGCAGTTTACTTTCCCCGATGGGAAAGGATGAGCAGTTCTTC.

V usage is TRBV7-3 and J usage is TRBJ2-5; D is perhaps TRBD2 (6 bases). CDR3 length: 15 residues. V lost 3 bases and J lost 2, with 13 bases in between. CDR1 is SGHTA and CDR2 is FQGTGA in the germline V gene. The CDR3 DNA reads TGTGCCAGCAGCTTGGGACGCGGGGAACAAGAGACCCAGTACTTC. It yields the protein CASSLGRGEQETQYF.

The rearrangement uses TRBV2 and TRBJ1-2; 10 bases are a match to TRBD1. The trim removed 7 bases at V and 4 bases at J, leaving 6 bases unmatched. The CDR3 consists of 14 residues. Germline CDR1 is SNHLY and CDR2 is FYNNEI. The CDR3 DNA is TGTGCCAGCACTCCGGGACAGGGGATCTATGGCTACACCTTC. Encoded protein: CASTPGQGIYGYTF.

V gene TRBV6-8 combines with J gene TRBJ1-1; D ambiguous. This CDR3 region has 11 residues. CDR1 MNHGY and CDR2 SAAAGT come from the germline V gene. V was shortened by 9 bases and J by 0 bases, with 5 bases between the two germline ends. CDR3 sequence: CASELNTEAFF. The CDR3 coding sequence is TGTGCCAGTGAACTGAACACTGAAGCTTTCTTT.

The chain joins TRBV5-4 to TRBJ2-7; 8 bases align to TRBD1. There are 13 residues in the CDR3. Germline V gene sequence: CDR1 SGHNT, CDR2 YYREEE (reference sequence). Losses at the gene ends were 2 bases for V and 5 bases for J; bases not matched to a gene: 3. CDR3 sequence: CASSFGRGHEQYF. Here the CDR3 DNA reads TGTGCCAGCAGCTTCGGCAGGGGGCACGAGCAGTACTTC.

This clone appeared a single time. The CDR3 spells CASSKGSRTPRQGEQYF. The CDR3 coding sequence is TGTGCCAGCAGCAAAGGATCCAGGACCCCCCGTCAAGGCGAGCAGTACTTC. V usage is TRBV28 and J usage is TRBJ2-7; no reliable D call. The length of the CDR3 is 17 residues. V dropped 6 bases and J dropped 6 bases, with 27 bases sitting between them. Looked up from germline, CDR1 is MDHEN and CDR2 is SYDVKM. The complete variable domain, with remaining parts taken from reference TRBV28 and TRBJ2-7, reads DVKVTQSSRYLVKRTGEKVFLECVQDMDHENMFWYRQDPGLGLRLIYFSYDVKMKEKGDIPEGYSVSREKKERFSLILESASTNQTSMYLCASSKGSRTPRQGEQYFGPGTRLTVT.

The V call is TRBV30, the J call TRBJ1-5; possibly TRBD1 for D (5 bases). From germline, CDR1 is GTSNPN and CDR2 SVGIG (reference sequence). V lost 4 bases and J lost 1, with 14 bases in between. The CDR3 is made up of 15 amino acids. The CDR3 is CAWTLGASSNQPQHF. The CDR3 coding sequence is TGTGCCTGGACACTAGGGGCATCGAGCAATCAGCCCCAGCATTTT.

V usage is TRBV19 and J usage is TRBJ1-1; D is perhaps TRBD1 (6 bases). Deletions cut 4 bases from V and 0 bases from J, with 18 bases between. The CDR3 runs to 17 residues. Looked up from germline, CDR1 is LNHDA and CDR2 is SQIVND (reference sequence). The CDR3 region is CASSTNPADRMNTEAFF. In DNA, the CDR3 is TGTGCCAGTAGTACGAACCCAGCCGACAGGATGAACACTGAAGCTTTCTTT.

The rearrangement joins TRBV6-1 to TRBJ2-5, with D tentatively TRBD2 (5 bases). CDR1 and CDR2 from the germline V gene are MNHNS and SASEGT. Trimming stripped 1 base from V and 5 bases from J, with 11 bases between. CDR3 length: 14 residues. This CDR3 reads CASSEVQDFETQYF. CDR3 DNA sequence: TGTGCCAGCAGTGAAGTCCAGGACTTCGAGACCCAGTACTTC.

The chain carries TRBV7-9 and TRBJ2-2, with D uncertain. The germline gives CDR1 SEHNR, CDR2 FQNEAQ (reference sequence). V shed 4 bases and J shed 6 bases, with 9 bases lying between them. The CDR3 runs 13 residues. CDR3 coding DNA: TGTGCCAGCAGCTCCCCCCTTTCCGGGGAGCTGTTTTTT. This translates into CASSSPLSGELFF.

This sequence joins TRBV27 and TRBJ1-1, with 8 bases that match TRBD1. The CDR3 is made up of 16 amino acids. The ends lost 5 bases at V and 1 base at J; junction bases unmatched: 9. The germline V gene encodes CDR1 MNHEY and CDR2 SMNVEV (reference sequence). CDR3 amino acids: CASSPIWTGTNTEAFF. CDR3 nucleotides: TGTGCCAGCAGTCCCATATGGACAGGGACGAACACTGAAGCTTTCTTT.

CDR3 region: CASSLVGQGKETQYF. The CDR3 DNA sequence: TGTGCCAGCAGCTTAGTGGGTCAGGGGAAAGAGACCCAGTACTTC. The chain links TRBV13 to TRBJ2-5; D is perhaps TRBD1 (6 bases). CDR3 size: 15 residues. With 1 base removed from V and 3 bases from J, the gap between germline ends came to 12 bases. Germline lookup yields CDR1 PRHDT and CDR2 FYEKMQ (reference sequence).

This rearrangement joins TRBV30 to TRBJ2-3; D is uncertain. V lost 7 bases, J lost 2 bases, and 13 bases lay in between. The CDR3 sequence is 13 residues long. Germline V CDR1 and CDR2: GTSNPN, SVGIG (reference sequence). CDR3 sequence reads: CAFLRSVTDTQYF. The CDR3, as DNA: TGTGCCTTCCTCAGGAGCGTCACAGATACGCAGTATTTT.

The gene calls are TRBV6-1 and TRBJ1-4, with a weak D call TRBD1 (5 bases). Trimming removed 4 bases from V and 0 bases from J, with 6 bases in between. Germline CDR1 is MNHNS and CDR2 is SASEGT. The CDR3 is 14 residues long. CDR3 region: CASSAGPTNEKLFF. The DNA for the CDR3 is TGTGCCAGCAGTGCGGGGCCAACTAATGAAAAACTGTTTTTT.

The V and J genes are TRBV28 and TRBJ1-2; TRBD1 matches 7 bases. The V and J ends lost 5 bases and 4 bases, in that order; junction bases with no gene match: 7. The CDR3 spans 14 residues. CDR1 is MDHEN, CDR2 SYDVKM, per germline. Here the CDR3 reads CASSAGGEFYGYTF. The DNA for the CDR3 is TGTGCCAGCAGTGCAGGGGGGGAATTCTATGGCTACACCTTC.

The rearrangement joins TRBV11-2 to TRBJ2-2, with 7 bases that match TRBD2. V shed 5 bases, J shed 6 bases, and the junction held 0 bases outside the gene matches. Germline lookup yields CDR1 SGHAT and CDR2 FQNNGV. The CDR3 sequence is 12 residues long. The DNA of the CDR3 is TGTGCCAGCAGCGGACTAGCCGGGGAGCTGTTTTTT. The encoded protein is CASSGLAGELFF.

The chain combines TRBV9 with TRBJ1-2; no clear D gene. Germline CDR1 is SGDLS and CDR2 is YYNGEE. The CDR3 runs to 13 residues. V dropped 5 bases and J dropped 1 base, with 9 bases sitting between them. DNA for the CDR3: TGTGCCAGCAGGGCGGGAATTAACTATGGCTACACCTTC. It translates to CASRAGINYGYTF.